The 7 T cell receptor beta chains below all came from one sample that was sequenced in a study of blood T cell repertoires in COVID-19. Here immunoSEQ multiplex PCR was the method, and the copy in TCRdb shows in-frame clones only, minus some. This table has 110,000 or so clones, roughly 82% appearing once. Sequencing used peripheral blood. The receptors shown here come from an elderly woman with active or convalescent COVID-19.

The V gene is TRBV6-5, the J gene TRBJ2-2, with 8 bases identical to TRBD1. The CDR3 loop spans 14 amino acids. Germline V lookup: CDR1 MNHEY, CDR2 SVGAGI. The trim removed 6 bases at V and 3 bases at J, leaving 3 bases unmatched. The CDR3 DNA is TGTGCCAGCAGAGGACAGGGTTACACCGGGGAGCTGTTTTTT. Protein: CASRGQGYTGELFF.

CDR3 sequence (DNA): TGTGCCAGCAGTCCGTCCCTCCCCAGCGGGAGCGAGGGAGAGACCCAGTACTTC. This gives the protein CASSPSLPSGSEGETQYF. The chain links TRBV27 to TRBJ2-5, with 8 positions matching TRBD2. CDR3 length: 18 amino acids. CDR1 MNHEY and CDR2 SMNVEV come from the germline V gene (reference sequence). V gave up 5 bases and J gave up 4 bases; unmatched junction bases: 18.

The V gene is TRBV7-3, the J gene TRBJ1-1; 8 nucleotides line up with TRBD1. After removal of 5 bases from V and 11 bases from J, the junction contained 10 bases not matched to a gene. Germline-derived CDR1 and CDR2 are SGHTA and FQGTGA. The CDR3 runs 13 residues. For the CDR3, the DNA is TGTGCCAGCAGCGCACAGGGGGGACGTGCCGCTTTCTTT. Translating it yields CASSAQGGRAAFF.

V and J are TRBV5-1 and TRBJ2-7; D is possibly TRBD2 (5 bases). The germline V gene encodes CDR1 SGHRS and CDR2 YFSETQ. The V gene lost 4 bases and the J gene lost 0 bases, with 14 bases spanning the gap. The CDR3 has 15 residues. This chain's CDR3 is CASSPAPGNSYEQYF. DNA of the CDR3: TGCGCCAGCAGCCCCGCGCCGGGGAACTCCTACGAGCAGTACTTC.

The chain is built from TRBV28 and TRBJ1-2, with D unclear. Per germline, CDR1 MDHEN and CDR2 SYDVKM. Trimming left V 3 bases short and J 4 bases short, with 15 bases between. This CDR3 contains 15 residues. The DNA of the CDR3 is TGTGCCAGCAGTTTTCCGGCAGGTCTCGGCTATGGCTACACCTTC. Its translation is CASSFPAGLGYGYTF.

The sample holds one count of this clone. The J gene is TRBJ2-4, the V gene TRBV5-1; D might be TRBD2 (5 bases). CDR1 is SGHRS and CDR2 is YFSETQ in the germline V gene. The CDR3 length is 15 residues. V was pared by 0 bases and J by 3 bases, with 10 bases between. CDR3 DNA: TGCGCCAGCAGCTTGGAGAGCGGTTTCAAAAACATTCAGTACTTC. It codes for CASSLESGFKNIQYF.

CDR3 DNA: TGTGCCATCGGGGGCGACAGGGGCTATGGCTACACCTTC. Protein product: CAIGGDRGYGYTF. This chain joins TRBV10-3 and TRBJ1-2, with TRBD1 identical over 8 bases. The germline gives CDR1 ENHRY, CDR2 SYGVKD. Trimming removed 8 bases from V and 4 bases from J; junction bases left unmatched: 6. The CDR3 is 13 amino acids.